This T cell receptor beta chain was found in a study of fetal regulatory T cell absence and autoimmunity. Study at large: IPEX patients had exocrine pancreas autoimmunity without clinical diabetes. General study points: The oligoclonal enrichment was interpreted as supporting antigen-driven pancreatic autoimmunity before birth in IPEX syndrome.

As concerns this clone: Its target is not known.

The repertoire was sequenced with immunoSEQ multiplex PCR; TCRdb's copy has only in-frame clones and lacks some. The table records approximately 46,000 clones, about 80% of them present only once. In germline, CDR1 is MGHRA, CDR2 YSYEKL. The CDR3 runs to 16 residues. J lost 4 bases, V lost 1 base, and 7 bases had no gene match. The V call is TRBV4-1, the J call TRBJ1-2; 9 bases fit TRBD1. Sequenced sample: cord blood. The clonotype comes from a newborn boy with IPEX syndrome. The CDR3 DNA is TGCGCCAGCAGCCAAGTTCTCACAGGGGGCAGCTATGGCTACACCTTC. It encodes CASSQVLTGGSYGYTF.